The 20 T cell receptor beta chains below all came from one sample that was sequenced in a study of T cell clonotyping in hematopoietic cell transplantation. Some clones are missing from TCRdb's copy, which holds only in-frame ones; the method was immunoSEQ multiplex PCR. Of approximately 2,000 clones detected, roughly 89% appear once; the ten largest clones hold more than 7%. The material was PBMCs, obtained at the time of graft-versus-host disease after allogeneic stem cell transplant. Receptor source: a male patient between 18 and 35 years old who had an allogeneic stem cell transplant from a related donor, so the T cells may come from the graft donor. Some clones in this sample may be carry-over from other donors' samples.

In this sample, this clone turned up once. The rearrangement joins TRBV7-8 to TRBJ2-1; D is possibly TRBD2 (5 bases). This CDR3 comprises 15 residues. Trimming took 5 bases from V and 1 from J, leaving 12 bases between them. The germline CDR1 and CDR2 sequences are SGHVS and FQNEAQ. The CDR3 DNA reads as TGTGCCAGCAGCGCCCGACGGGAATCCTACAATGAGCAGTTCTTC. Translation gives CASSARRESYNEQFF.

The V and J genes are TRBV6-1 and TRBJ1-1; D is unresolved. Trimming left V 5 bases short and J 8 bases short, with 9 bases between. Germline V lookup: CDR1 MNHNS, CDR2 SASEGT. The CDR3 length is 11 residues. CDR3 protein: CASSRRIEAFF. DNA of the CDR3: TGTGCCAGCAGTAGACGGATCGAAGCTTTCTTT.

The chain carries TRBV9 and TRBJ2-1; 7 bases map to TRBD2. Germline assignment: CDR1 SGDLS and CDR2 YYNGEE. CDR3 length: 15 residues. V gave up 2 bases and J gave up 2 bases; unmatched junction bases: 4. The CDR3 bases are TGTGCCAGCAGCGTGGCGGGAGTCACCTACAATGAGCAGTTCTTC. This encodes CASSVAGVTYNEQFF.

The chain links TRBV11-2 to TRBJ2-1; 11 bases are a match to TRBD2. The CDR3 is made up of 16 amino acids. Per the germline V gene, CDR1 is SGHAT and CDR2 is FQNNGV. Unmatched junction bases numbered 9, after V lost 3 bases and J lost 8 bases. The CDR3 is CASSLATSGKQHEQFF. For the CDR3, the DNA is TGTGCCAGCAGCTTGGCGACTAGCGGGAAACAGCATGAGCAGTTCTTC.

The chain is built from TRBV29-1 and TRBJ2-4; 7 positions agree with TRBD2. The CDR3 spans 14 residues. J was trimmed by 6 bases and V by 3 bases; bases with no gene match: 8. The germline V gene has CDR1 SQVTM and CDR2 ANQGSEA. The CDR3 DNA is TGCAGCGTTGACGGGGCGGGCGGGGGAAACATTCAGTACTTC. Translation gives CSVDGAGGGNIQYF.

This chain connects TRBV11-3 to TRBJ2-1; unclear D gene. This CDR3 is built from 14 residues. CDR1 and CDR2 from the germline V gene are SGHNT and YENEEA. Trimming took 5 bases from V and 0 from J, leaving 8 bases between them. CDR3 sequence: CASSLHFSYNEQFF. The CDR3 DNA reads TGTGCCAGCAGCCTACATTTCTCCTACAATGAGCAGTTCTTC.

The rearrangement links TRBV5-4 to TRBJ2-1; D remains unclear. Trimming removed 4 bases from V and 1 base from J, with 12 bases in between. This CDR3 is 15 amino acids long. Per germline, CDR1 SGHNT and CDR2 YYREEE (reference sequence). This chain's CDR3 is CASSLTVGSYNEQFF. CDR3 bases: TGTGCCAGCAGCCTCACAGTAGGATCCTACAATGAGCAGTTCTTC.

This chain uses TRBV6-5 with TRBJ2-3; 7 bases fit TRBD1. This CDR3 is built from 14 residues. Germline loops: CDR1 MNHEY, CDR2 SVGAGI. Trimming removed 6 bases from V and 6 bases from J; junction bases left unmatched: 9. The CDR3 nucleotides read TGTGCCAGCAGAACGACAGGGTTTCTCGATACGCAGTATTTT. It specifies CASRTTGFLDTQYF.

The chain couples TRBV30 to TRBJ1-2; TRBD1 aligns across 7 bases. J lost 0 bases, V lost 4 bases, and 5 bases had no gene match. Germline assignment: CDR1 GTSNPN and CDR2 SVGIG (reference sequence). The CDR3 totals 14 residues. CDR3 nucleotide sequence: TGTGCCTGGATGAGGGACAGAGCTAACTATGGCTACACCTTC. It codes for CAWMRDRANYGYTF. Complete variable domain (other parts from reference TRBV30 and TRBJ1-2): SQTIHQWPATLVQPVGSPLSLECTVEGTSNPNLYWYRQAAGRGLQLLFYSVGIGQISSEVPQNLSASRPQDRQFILSSKKLLLSDSGFYLCAWMRDRANYGYTFGSGTRLTVV.

The chain joins TRBV6-6 to TRBJ2-3; 10 nucleotides match TRBD1. Trimming at V came to 4 bases and at J to 4 bases, leaving 5 bases not matched to a gene. CDR3 length: 15 residues. Germline lookup yields CDR1 MNHNY and CDR2 SVGAGI (reference sequence). The CDR3 loop is CASSSTDRGADTQYF. For the CDR3, the DNA is TGTGCCAGCAGTTCCACGGACAGGGGGGCAGATACGCAGTATTTT.

The chain recombines TRBV2 with TRBJ2-2, with 8 bases lining up with TRBD1. Germline CDR1 SNHLY, CDR2 FYNNEI. The length of the CDR3 is 15 residues. V shed 6 bases and J 10 bases; nucleotides not matched to a gene: 13. This CDR3 is CASSLSAGGAKELFF. The CDR3 bases are TGTGCCAGCAGCCTATCGGCAGGGGGCGCGAAGGAGCTGTTTTTT.

V and J are TRBV6-5 and TRBJ2-3; 10 bases map to TRBD2. The CDR3 consists of 15 residues. From germline, CDR1 is MNHEY and CDR2 SVGAGI. V shed 7 bases and J 4 bases; nucleotides not matched to a gene: 8. In DNA, the CDR3 is TGTGCCAGCACCAGCGGACTAGCGGTCTCAGATACGCAGTATTTT. Amino acid sequence: CASTSGLAVSDTQYF.

The rearrangement links TRBV2 to TRBJ2-1, with unresolved D. The V and J ends lost 2 bases and 9 bases respectively, with 5 bases between them. The V gene's germline CDR1 is SNHLY and CDR2 FYNNEI. The length of the CDR3 is 11 residues. CDR3 in DNA: TGTGCCAGCAGTGAAAGGTTTGAGCAGTTCTTC. Protein sequence: CASSERFEQFF.

The J gene is TRBJ1-2, the V gene TRBV11-2; D might be TRBD1 (5 bases). The germline V and J ends were trimmed by 0 bases and 4 bases, with 6 bases remaining between them. Per the germline V gene, CDR1 is SGHAT and CDR2 is FQNNGV. The CDR3 runs 13 residues. The CDR3 nucleotides are TGTGCCAGCAGCTTAGACAGGGTCTATGGCTACACCTTC. Translating gives CASSLDRVYGYTF.

The chain is built from TRBV30 and TRBJ2-1; 11 bases map to TRBD2. Trimming removed 2 bases from V and 5 bases from J; junction bases left unmatched: 5. The CDR3 consists of 15 residues. The V gene's germline CDR1 is GTSNPN and CDR2 SVGIG (reference sequence). CDR3 sequence: CAWSNKGLADNEQFF. DNA for the CDR3: TGTGCCTGGAGTAATAAGGGACTAGCGGACAATGAGCAGTTCTTC.

The chain has TRBV5-5 and TRBJ1-5, with unresolved D. The CDR3 has 14 amino acids. Trimming removed 4 bases at V and 0 bases at J, with 8 bases between. Germline CDR1 reads SGHKS; CDR2 reads YYEKEE (reference sequence). This CDR3 is CASSHDLSNQPQHF. DNA for the CDR3: TGTGCCAGCAGCCACGACCTTAGCAATCAGCCCCAGCATTTT. Combining the CDR3 with reference TRBV5-5 and TRBJ1-5 gives the whole variable domain DAGVTQSPTHLIKTRGQQVTLRCSPISGHKSVSWYQQVLGQGPQFIFQYYEKEERGRGNFPDRFSARQFPNYSSELNVNALLLGDSALYLCASSHDLSNQPQHFGDGTRLSIL.

The chain couples TRBV19 to TRBJ1-2; no definite D call. The CDR3 covers 15 residues. V dropped 3 bases and J dropped 2 bases, with 13 bases sitting between them. Per the germline V gene, CDR1 is LNHDA and CDR2 is SQIVND (reference sequence). The CDR3 DNA reads TGTGCCAGTAGTATCCGGGGAGTTATAAACTATGGCTACACCTTC. Translated, it gives CASSIRGVINYGYTF.

For the CDR3, the DNA is TGTGCCAGCAGCTTCCGGGACCCAAACACAGATACGCAGTATTTT. The encoded protein is CASSFRDPNTDTQYF. This sequence joins TRBV7-2 and TRBJ2-3; D is perhaps TRBD1 or TRBD2 (5 bases each). The CDR3 covers 15 residues. The germline V and J ends were trimmed by 3 bases and 2 bases, with 12 bases remaining between them. In germline, CDR1 is SGHTA, CDR2 FQGNSA.

J is TRBJ2-3 and V is TRBV7-6; 8 nucleotides align to TRBD2. J gave up 4 bases and V 5 bases, and 8 bases lay outside the gene matches. Germline CDR1 reads SGHVS; CDR2 reads FNYEAQ. The CDR3 totals 15 residues. This chain's CDR3 is CASSLGGGHADTQYF. The CDR3 coding sequence is TGTGCCAGCAGCCTTGGCGGGGGGCACGCAGATACGCAGTATTTT.

The chain carries TRBV27 and TRBJ2-1, with TRBD1 matching over 8 bases. The V and J ends lost 6 bases and 4 bases, in that order; junction bases with no gene match: 8. From germline, CDR1 is MNHEY and CDR2 SMNVEV (reference sequence). The CDR3 runs 15 residues. The CDR3 DNA reads TGTGCCAGCAGCAGGAGGGACAGGCAATACAATGAGCAGTTCTTC. It is translated as CASSRRDRQYNEQFF.